This is a list of T cell receptor beta chains from one sample in a study of cytomegalovirus exposure and HLA in healthy donors. Assay used: immunoSEQ multiplex PCR; TCRdb lists only in-frame clones, some missing. The sample has about 130,000 clones; approximately 74% are singletons. The sequenced sample consisted of PBMCs. The receptors originated from a male donor in good health and CMV-seronegative. Each CDR3 is given with its conserved first and last residue. The order of the fields is J gene, D gene, V gene, clone size, CDR3 DNA, CDR3 protein. The D gene is left open where the match is weak. Some rows mark clone size as missing; the rest say once, few, many or name a class of expanded clone.

j_gene: TRBJ2-7
d_gene: NA
v_gene: TRBV30
abundance: once
CDR3nt: TGTGCCTGGAGTGGGCAGGCCGGCCGGGAGCAGTACTTC
CDR3aa: CAWSGQAGREQYF

j_gene: TRBJ1-3
d_gene: NA
v_gene: TRBV9
abundance: NA
CDR3nt: TGTGCCAGCAGCGGACAGGGAAACACCATATATTTT
CDR3aa: CASSGQGNTIYF

j_gene: TRBJ1-2
d_gene: NA
v_gene: TRBV6-1
abundance: NA
CDR3nt: TGTGCCAGCAGTGAAGTATATGGCTACACCTTC
CDR3aa: CASSEVYGYTF

j_gene: TRBJ1-2
d_gene: NA
v_gene: TRBV19
abundance: NA
CDR3nt: TGTGCCAGTACCCTATCTCCCGGGACAAGTCATGGCTACACCTTC
CDR3aa: CASTLSPGTSHGYTF

j_gene: TRBJ2-7
d_gene: NA
v_gene: TRBV2
abundance: NA
CDR3nt: TGTGCCAGCAGTGGGAGGGGAAGGGACAGAAGCTCCTACGAGCAGTACTTC
CDR3aa: CASSGRGRDRSSYEQYF

j_gene: TRBJ2-3
d_gene: TRBD2
v_gene: TRBV19
abundance: NA
CDR3nt: TGTGCCAGTAGTAGTGGGGGGGCAGATACGCAGTATTTT
CDR3aa: CASSSGGADTQYF

j_gene: TRBJ2-3
d_gene: TRBD1
v_gene: TRBV27
abundance: NA
CDR3nt: TGTGCCAGCAGTTCACAGGGGGTCCTTAGCACAGATACGCAGTATTTT
CDR3aa: CASSSQGVLSTDTQYF

j_gene: TRBJ1-3
d_gene: TRBD1
v_gene: TRBV5-8
abundance: NA
CDR3nt: TGTGCCAGCAGCTCGGGACAGGGGGCGCGTGGAAACACCATATATTTT
CDR3aa: CASSSGQGARGNTIYF

j_gene: TRBJ2-1
d_gene: NA
v_gene: TRBV9
abundance: NA
CDR3nt: TGTGCCAGCAGCTGGGGCGAGAGCTCCTACAATGAGCAGTTCTTC
CDR3aa: CASSWGESSYNEQFF

j_gene: TRBJ1-6
d_gene: TRBD1
v_gene: TRBV27
abundance: NA
CDR3nt: TGTGCCAGCAACGACAGGGGGCCCTATAATTCACCCCTCCACTTT
CDR3aa: CASNDRGPYNSPLHF

j_gene: TRBJ2-5
d_gene: TRBD1
v_gene: TRBV19
abundance: few
CDR3nt: TGTGCCAGTAGTTCACTGGGACAGGGGCAAGAGACCCAGTACTTC
CDR3aa: CASSSLGQGQETQYF

j_gene: TRBJ2-1
d_gene: NA
v_gene: TRBV30
abundance: NA
CDR3nt: TGTGCCTGGAGTGTAGAGGCCGGGTCCTACAATGAGCAGTTCTTC
CDR3aa: CAWSVEAGSYNEQFF

j_gene: TRBJ2-1
d_gene: TRBD2
v_gene: TRBV5-6
abundance: few
CDR3nt: TGTGCCAGCAGCTGGACTAGCGGGAACTACAATGAGCAGTTCTTC
CDR3aa: CASSWTSGNYNEQFF

j_gene: TRBJ2-5
d_gene: NA
v_gene: TRBV5-1
abundance: NA
CDR3nt: TGCGCCAGCAACTTGGAACCGGGACAACTCGAGACCCAGTACTTC
CDR3aa: CASNLEPGQLETQYF

j_gene: TRBJ2-7
d_gene: NA
v_gene: TRBV7-3
abundance: NA
CDR3nt: TGTGCCAGCAGCCTCGGCGGCGGAGGCTACGAGCAGTACTTC
CDR3aa: CASSLGGGGYEQYF

j_gene: TRBJ2-2
d_gene: NA
v_gene: TRBV11-2
abundance: once
CDR3nt: TGTGCCAGCAGCTTAGGGGGACTTAAGAACACCGGGGAGCTGTTTTTT
CDR3aa: CASSLGGLKNTGELFF

j_gene: TRBJ1-5
d_gene: NA
v_gene: TRBV6-5
abundance: NA
CDR3nt: TGTGCCAGCAGTCACCCGAGGCTCAATCAGCCCCAGCATTTT
CDR3aa: CASSHPRLNQPQHF

j_gene: TRBJ2-1
d_gene: TRBD2
v_gene: TRBV11-2
abundance: NA
CDR3nt: TGTGCCAGCGCTAGCGGGAGACGACCCGGGTCCTACAATGAGCAGTTCTTC
CDR3aa: CASASGRRPGSYNEQFF

j_gene: TRBJ2-5
d_gene: NA
v_gene: TRBV5-4
abundance: NA
CDR3nt: TGTGCCAGCAGCTTGGTTGACATCCAAGAGACCCAGTACTTC
CDR3aa: CASSLVDIQETQYF

j_gene: TRBJ2-7
d_gene: TRBD2
v_gene: TRBV9
abundance: once
CDR3nt: TGTGCCAGCAGCGGATCCGGGACTAGCGGAATCGAGCAGTACTTC
CDR3aa: CASSGSGTSGIEQYF

j_gene: TRBJ2-7
d_gene: NA
v_gene: TRBV6-4
abundance: NA
CDR3nt: TGTGCCAGCTGTAGGGAGAGCCAGAACCCCTACGAGCAGTACTTC
CDR3aa: CASCRESQNPYEQYF

j_gene: TRBJ2-1
d_gene: TRBD1
v_gene: TRBV27
abundance: NA
CDR3nt: TGTGCCAGCACCCCGACAGGGGCCCATGAGCAGTTCTTC
CDR3aa: CASTPTGAHEQFF

j_gene: TRBJ2-7
d_gene: TRBD2
v_gene: TRBV7-9
abundance: NA
CDR3nt: TGTGCCAGCAGCTTAGCGGTATTAGCGGGAGGGCGCGAGCAGTACTTC
CDR3aa: CASSLAVLAGGREQYF

j_gene: TRBJ2-7
d_gene: TRBD2
v_gene: TRBV7-8
abundance: few
CDR3nt: TGTGCCAGCAGCTTACGACTAGCGGTAGAGTACGAGCAGTACTTC
CDR3aa: CASSLRLAVEYEQYF

j_gene: TRBJ2-7
d_gene: TRBD1
v_gene: TRBV27
abundance: NA
CDR3nt: TGTGCCAGCAGTCTACGACAGGGAACCTACGAGCAGTACTTC
CDR3aa: CASSLRQGTYEQYF

j_gene: TRBJ2-7
d_gene: NA
v_gene: TRBV7-2
abundance: once
CDR3nt: TGTGCCAGCAGCTCCGCCTACGAGCAGTACTTC
CDR3aa: CASSSAYEQYF

j_gene: TRBJ1-5
d_gene: NA
v_gene: TRBV4-2
abundance: NA
CDR3nt: TGTGCCAGCAGCCGATCTCAGGGGCTTAGCAATCAGCCCCAGCATTTT
CDR3aa: CASSRSQGLSNQPQHF

j_gene: TRBJ1-3
d_gene: NA
v_gene: TRBV7-2
abundance: NA
CDR3nt: TGTGCCAGCAGCTTGTTTAGGGGTCAGGACACCATATATTTT
CDR3aa: CASSLFRGQDTIYF

j_gene: TRBJ1-2
d_gene: NA
v_gene: TRBV7-9
abundance: few
CDR3nt: TGTGCCAGCAGCGGGGGGTATGGCTACACCTTC
CDR3aa: CASSGGYGYTF

j_gene: TRBJ1-5
d_gene: NA
v_gene: TRBV11-2
abundance: few
CDR3nt: TGTGCCAGCAGCTCTCTCCGGGGGGGGGAGATTCAGCCCCAGCATTTT
CDR3aa: CASSSLRGGEIQPQHF

j_gene: TRBJ2-4
d_gene: TRBD2
v_gene: TRBV2
abundance: NA
CDR3nt: TGTGCCAGCAGTCGGGCCGGGACTAGCGGTGGTGCATCCAAAAACATTCAGTACTTC
CDR3aa: CASSRAGTSGGASKNIQYF

j_gene: TRBJ1-2
d_gene: NA
v_gene: TRBV4-2
abundance: NA
CDR3nt: TGTGCCAGCAGCCAGCAGTCTAACTATGGCTACACCTTC
CDR3aa: CASSQQSNYGYTF

j_gene: TRBJ2-5
d_gene: NA
v_gene: TRBV7-9
abundance: NA
CDR3nt: TGTTCCAGCAGCTTAGGGGGGGACTCCTACTTC
CDR3aa: CSSSLGGDSYF

j_gene: TRBJ2-1
d_gene: NA
v_gene: TRBV10-3
abundance: NA
CDR3nt: TGTGCCATCAGTGAGATAGACAGAGGTCGGTGGGAGCAGTTCTTC
CDR3aa: CAISEIDRGRWEQFF

j_gene: TRBJ2-7
d_gene: TRBD1
v_gene: TRBV19
abundance: NA
CDR3nt: TGTGCCAGTAGAGGACAGGGGTCCTACGAGCAGTACTTC
CDR3aa: CASRGQGSYEQYF

j_gene: TRBJ2-3
d_gene: TRBD1
v_gene: TRBV2
abundance: NA
CDR3nt: TGTGCCAGCAGGGTCTCAGACAGGGGGTACACAGATACGCAGTATTTT
CDR3aa: CASRVSDRGYTDTQYF

j_gene: TRBJ1-2
d_gene: TRBD1
v_gene: TRBV19
abundance: NA
CDR3nt: TGTGCCAGTAGTACAGCGACAGGGACTAACTATGGCTACACCTTC
CDR3aa: CASSTATGTNYGYTF

j_gene: TRBJ2-2
d_gene: TRBD2
v_gene: TRBV9
abundance: NA
CDR3nt: TGTGCCAGCAGCGTAGATCCGGCGGGAGGCGTCGGGGAGCTGTTTTTT
CDR3aa: CASSVDPAGGVGELFF

j_gene: TRBJ2-1
d_gene: NA
v_gene: TRBV7-9
abundance: few
CDR3nt: TGTGCCAGCAGCCTCGGGACTCTCCTGAGGCTGTTCTTC
CDR3aa: CASSLGTLLRLFF

j_gene: TRBJ1-2
d_gene: TRBD1
v_gene: TRBV11-2
abundance: NA
CDR3nt: TGTGCCAGCAGCAAGGACAGGGCGGGGGGCTACACCTTC
CDR3aa: CASSKDRAGGYTF

j_gene: TRBJ2-3
d_gene: TRBD1
v_gene: TRBV10-2
abundance: NA
CDR3nt: TGCGCCAGCACCTCTTTGACAGGGCTAAGGGGGACAGATACGCAGTATTTT
CDR3aa: CASTSLTGLRGTDTQYF

j_gene: TRBJ1-5
d_gene: NA
v_gene: TRBV28
abundance: few
CDR3nt: TGTGCCAGCAGTTTAGGGCCAGTCAATCAGCCCCAGCATTTT
CDR3aa: CASSLGPVNQPQHF

j_gene: TRBJ1-1
d_gene: TRBD1
v_gene: TRBV7-2
abundance: few
CDR3nt: TGTGCCAGCAGCCTAGTAAACAGGGGGCTGGCTGAAGCTTTCTTT
CDR3aa: CASSLVNRGLAEAFF

j_gene: TRBJ2-2
d_gene: TRBD2
v_gene: TRBV28
abundance: NA
CDR3nt: TGTGCCAGCGGGGCGGGGGGGCCGGACGGGGAGCTGTTTTTT
CDR3aa: CASGAGGPDGELFF

j_gene: TRBJ2-1
d_gene: NA
v_gene: TRBV4-3
abundance: NA
CDR3nt: TGCGCCAGCAGCCAAGTCGCAGGGAACGCCTATGAGCAGTTCTTC
CDR3aa: CASSQVAGNAYEQFF

j_gene: TRBJ2-1
d_gene: NA
v_gene: TRBV28
abundance: NA
CDR3nt: TGTGCCAGCAGTGAGATAGGGAGCTCCTACAATGAGCAGTTCTTC
CDR3aa: CASSEIGSSYNEQFF

j_gene: TRBJ1-5
d_gene: NA
v_gene: TRBV11-2
abundance: once
CDR3nt: TGTGCCAGCAGCTTAGTAAGAGCAGGGGAAAGCAATCAGCCCCAGCATTTT
CDR3aa: CASSLVRAGESNQPQHF

j_gene: TRBJ1-4
d_gene: TRBD1
v_gene: TRBV2
abundance: NA
CDR3nt: TGTGCCAGCAGTCCCCGGACAGGGGCTAATGAAAAACTGTTTTTT
CDR3aa: CASSPRTGANEKLFF

j_gene: TRBJ1-2
d_gene: TRBD1
v_gene: TRBV7-6
abundance: NA
CDR3nt: TGTGCCAGCAGCTTAAGCCCCCCATCCGGGACAGGGGGCAACTATGGCTACACCTTC
CDR3aa: CASSLSPPSGTGGNYGYTF

j_gene: TRBJ1-1
d_gene: NA
v_gene: TRBV7-9
abundance: NA
CDR3nt: TGTGCCAGCAGCTTAGGGTTTCTGAGCACTGAAGCTTTCTTT
CDR3aa: CASSLGFLSTEAFF

j_gene: TRBJ2-3
d_gene: NA
v_gene: TRBV7-2
abundance: once
CDR3nt: TGTGCCAGCAGCTTCGGGAGCAACACAGATACGCAGTATTTT
CDR3aa: CASSFGSNTDTQYF

j_gene: TRBJ2-3
d_gene: NA
v_gene: TRBV14
abundance: NA
CDR3nt: TGTGCCAGCAGCCAAGATTTGCACCAACCACTAAGCACAGATACGCAGTATTTT
CDR3aa: CASSQDLHQPLSTDTQYF

j_gene: TRBJ2-7
d_gene: TRBD2
v_gene: TRBV4-3
abundance: NA
CDR3nt: TGCGCCAGCAGCCAAGGGCTAGCGGGATTCAACGAGCAGTACTTC
CDR3aa: CASSQGLAGFNEQYF

j_gene: TRBJ2-2
d_gene: TRBD1
v_gene: TRBV19
abundance: NA
CDR3nt: TGTGCCAGTAGTATGGGGACAGCGAACACCGGGGAGCTGTTTTTT
CDR3aa: CASSMGTANTGELFF

j_gene: TRBJ1-5
d_gene: NA
v_gene: TRBV7-9
abundance: few
CDR3nt: TGTGCCAGCGGCGGACTGGATAGCAATCAGCCCCAGCATTTT
CDR3aa: CASGGLDSNQPQHF

j_gene: TRBJ1-2
d_gene: TRBD1
v_gene: TRBV7-2
abundance: NA
CDR3nt: TGTGCCAGCAGCTCGAGGACAGGAAACTATGGCTACACCTTC
CDR3aa: CASSSRTGNYGYTF

j_gene: TRBJ1-2
d_gene: TRBD1
v_gene: TRBV18
abundance: once
CDR3nt: TGTGCCAGCTCACCACCGGGATCGGGACAGCTTTCTGGCTACACCTTC
CDR3aa: CASSPPGSGQLSGYTF

j_gene: TRBJ2-7
d_gene: NA
v_gene: TRBV4-3
abundance: NA
CDR3nt: TGCGCCAGCAGCCAAGAGAAGGGTTACGGGGACGAGCAGTACTTC
CDR3aa: CASSQEKGYGDEQYF

j_gene: TRBJ1-1
d_gene: NA
v_gene: TRBV14
abundance: NA
CDR3nt: TGTGCCAGCAGCCAAGATTCGGGAGGCACTGAAGCTTTCTTT
CDR3aa: CASSQDSGGTEAFF